The source of this T cell receptor beta chain is a study of CD8 T cells in ankylosing spondylitis. General study results and limits: Matched ankylosing spondylitis synovial fluid reportedly showed significant enrichment of disease-linked clones. Made up of about eight highly homologous variants, a TCR beta motif appeared characteristic of ankylosing spondylitis blood.

TCRdb analysed the 5' RACE reads with MiXCR anew, one entry per CDR3 protein. The sample lists tens of thousands of distinct CDR3 sequences; around 30% were seen once. This clonotype was counted a few times. What it binds is not known. V trimming: 6 bases; J trimming: 4 bases; junction bases outside the gene matches: 3. Per the germline V gene, CDR1 is DFQATT and CDR2 is SNEGSKA (reference sequence). The CDR3 is 12 residues long. The specimen sequenced was blood, either unsorted or a sorted T cell fraction (not recorded which). This rearrangement joins TRBV20-1 to TRBJ1-3; TRBD1 matches at 7 bases. The clonotype originates from a male donor with ankylosing spondylitis or in good health (not recorded which). The CDR3 protein is CSAPTGGNTIYF. The CDR3 DNA reads as TGCAGTGCCCCGACAGGGGGAAACACCATATATTTT.